Sequencing of this T cell receptor (beta chain) was carried out in a study of T cells in Graves' hyperthyroidism and ophthalmopathy. Template material for amplifying TCR beta CDR3 regions consisted of RNA transcripts. An initial round of RT-PCR targeting the TCR CDR3 relied on the HTBI primer set. TCRdb reprocessed the multiplex PCR reads with MiXCR, giving one entry per CDR3 protein. The profile shows about 290,000 distinct CDR3 sequences, roughly 19% of them singletons. At least 3 on the Clinical Activity Score was recorded for ophthalmopathy patients, who also had NOSPECS grade at least 4 and duration under 3 months. Uncontrolled infection, other autoimmune disease, pregnancy or lactation barred patients from enrollment. PBMCs were obtained from approximately 9.2 ml fresh peripheral blood. CDR1 is MRHNA, CDR2 SNTAGT, per germline. The CDR3 has 13 amino acids. The V end was cut by 6 bases, the J end by 3 bases, with 12 bases between.

The chain carries TRBV6-4 and TRBJ2-7; TRBD1 might be the D (5 bases). The receptor's source is a man aged 45-65 years with Graves' ophthalmopathy. Sample: blood. The CDR3 spells CASRTKGDYEQYF. Here the CDR3 DNA reads TGTGCCAGCAGAACCAAAGGGGACTACGAGCAGTACTTC.